Many counts were recorded for the clone carrying this TCR beta chain. This entry comes from a study of CD8+CD57+ T cells in acquired aplastic anemia. Study in general: Mean DNA quantity obtained from sorted CD4+ and CD8+ cells was 3 to 3.5 ug.

The CDR3 totals 17 residues. Germline V gives CDR1 SGHRS, CDR2 YFSETQ. V lost 0 bases, J lost 6 bases, and 11 bases stayed unmatched. Previously, flow cytometry had revealed CD8+CD57+ cell expansion in the patients chosen for sequencing. No therapy had been given to the patients at the time of blood sampling. Both TCR beta VDJ combination and CDR3 sequence profiling were carried out. Genomic DNA was the template for this profiling. TCRdb independently ran MiXCR on the reads; one entry per CDR3 protein. The repertoire holds more than 150,000 distinct CDR3 sequences, with about 44% as singletons. Sequencing was done on a sample of sorted CD4+, CD8+, or CD8+CD57+ T cells (not recorded which) from PBMCs. The chain is built from TRBV5-1 and TRBJ2-5, with TRBD1 identical over 10 bases. The receptor was derived from a human donor with aplastic anemia. CDR3 coding DNA: TGCGCCAGCAGCTTGGCCAGGGAGACAGGGGGCTTGAAGACCCAGTACTTC. It translates to CASSLARETGGLKTQYF. The full variable domain, in which reference TRBV5-1 and TRBJ2-5 provide the parts outside the CDR3, is KAGVTQTPRYLIKTRGQQVTLSCSPISGHRSVSWYQQTPGQGLQFLFEYFSETQRNKGNFPGRFSGRQFSNSRSEMNVSTLELGDSALYLCASSLARETGGLKTQYFGPGTRLLVL.